This passage covers 14 T cell receptor beta chains from one sample sequenced in a study of T cell responses to AZD1222 COVID-19 vaccine. Libraries were prepared by immunoSEQ multiplex PCR; TCRdb keeps only in-frame clonotypes and omits some of them. Here the sample spans about 140,000 clones, more than 75% being singletons. The sample in question was peripheral blood, obtained 28 days after the second AZD1222 dose. These TCRs come from an adult who received the AZD1222 COVID-19 vaccine.

This chain's CDR3 is CASSLGGTSSSNSPLHF. The CDR3 nucleotides are TGTGCCAGCAGCTTAGGCGGGACTTCCTCTAGTAATTCACCCCTCCACTTT. The V and J genes are TRBV7-9 and TRBJ1-6; a possible D gene is TRBD1 (5 bases). The V gene's germline CDR1 is SEHNR and CDR2 FQNEAQ (reference sequence). The V end was cut by 1 base, the J end by 6 bases, with 16 bases between. The CDR3 is made up of 17 amino acids.

This rearrangement joins TRBV27 to TRBJ2-2; D remains ambiguous. Trimming removed 1 base at V and 7 bases at J, with 10 bases between. The germline gives CDR1 MNHEY, CDR2 SMNVEV (reference sequence). This CDR3 has 14 residues. Written as DNA, the CDR3 is TGTGCCAGCAGTTTATGGAAGGGTATCGGGGAGCTGTTTTTT. Translation gives CASSLWKGIGELFF.

J is TRBJ1-3 and V is TRBV7-3, with TRBD1 matching 10 bases. Germline values: CDR1 SGHTA, CDR2 FQGTGA. CDR3 size: 15 residues. V lost 1 base, J lost 6 bases, and 3 bases stayed unmatched. The DNA of the CDR3 is TGTGCCAGCAGCTTAATGACAGGGGGCATAAACACCATATATTTT. The encoded protein is CASSLMTGGINTIYF.

The chain is built from TRBV19 and TRBJ2-4; D perhaps matches TRBD1 (6 bases). Per germline, CDR1 LNHDA and CDR2 SQIVND (reference sequence). This CDR3 spans 12 amino acids. V lost 5 bases and J lost 8, with 10 bases in between. DNA of the CDR3: TGTGCCAGTAGTCGGGACAACCACATTCAGTACTTC. This sequence encodes CASSRDNHIQYF.

The chain employs TRBV24-1 and TRBJ1-2; D not certain. Trimming removed 7 bases at V and 5 bases at J, with 16 bases between. CDR1 is KGHDR and CDR2 is SFDVKD in the germline V gene. CDR3 size: 14 residues. Here the CDR3 DNA reads TGTGCCACCAGGGAGGGAGGAGAAGGGTATGGCTACACCTTC. It yields the protein CATREGGEGYGYTF.

This chain connects TRBV5-1 to TRBJ1-4; D perhaps matches TRBD1 (6 bases). The CDR3 contains 16 residues. The germline V gene has CDR1 SGHRS and CDR2 YFSETQ. Trimming removed 0 bases from V and 4 bases from J, with 13 bases in between. The CDR3 DNA reads TGCGCCAGCAGCTTGGGCCAGACAGGAGGTAATGAAAAACTGTTTTTT. This translates into CASSLGQTGGNEKLFF. Complete variable domain (other parts from reference TRBV5-1 and TRBJ1-4): KAGVTQTPRYLIKTRGQQVTLSCSPISGHRSVSWYQQTPGQGLQFLFEYFSETQRNKGNFPGRFSGRQFSNSRSEMNVSTLELGDSALYLCASSLGQTGGNEKLFFGSGTQLSVL.

This chain links TRBV4-1 with TRBJ1-3; unclear D gene. From germline, CDR1 is MGHRA and CDR2 YSYEKL. This CDR3 has 16 residues. V dropped 0 bases and J dropped 0 bases, with 9 bases sitting between them. CDR3 in amino acids: CASSQEGTISGNTIYF. Here the CDR3 DNA reads TGCGCCAGCAGCCAAGAGGGAACGATCTCTGGAAACACCATATATTTT.

The genes are TRBV7-2 and TRBJ1-1, with D tentatively TRBD1 (6 bases). The CDR3 extends over 15 amino acids. Deletions cut 3 bases from V and 7 bases from J, with 18 bases between. Germline values: CDR1 SGHTA, CDR2 FQGNSA. The CDR3 loop is CASSFIRGGLIEAFF. The CDR3 DNA reads TGTGCCAGCAGCTTTATTCGTGGGGGCCTCATTGAAGCTTTCTTT.

This chain joins TRBV5-6 and TRBJ2-1; D is perhaps TRBD1 (5 bases). The V gene lost 2 bases and the J gene lost 12 bases, with 12 bases spanning the gap. In germline, CDR1 is SGHDT, CDR2 YYEEEE. The CDR3 totals 12 residues. The CDR3 nucleotides are TGTGCCAGCAGCTTTGGAACAGGCCGGCAGTTCTTC. This sequence encodes CASSFGTGRQFF.

This chain links TRBV9 with TRBJ2-5, with TRBD1 matching 7 bases. From germline, CDR1 is SGDLS and CDR2 YYNGEE. The CDR3 is made up of 13 amino acids. V was clipped by 7 bases and J by 4 bases; unmatched bases: 7. The CDR3 coding sequence is TGTGCCAGCTCCCGGGACAGTGGAGAGACCCAGTACTTC. This gives the protein CASSRDSGETQYF.

V is TRBV28 and J is TRBJ2-7, with a tentative D call TRBD1 (5 bases). Trimming removed 3 bases from V and 3 bases from J, with 12 bases in between. The germline gives CDR1 MDHEN, CDR2 SYDVKM. This CDR3 is built from 14 residues. CDR3 sequence (DNA): TGTGCCAGCAGTTTGGTTCCCAGGGTCTACGAGCAGTACTTC. Its translation: CASSLVPRVYEQYF.

The CDR3 nucleotides are TGCGCCAGCAGCTTGGGGATAGCCTACAATGAGCAGTTCTTC. It yields the protein CASSLGIAYNEQFF. This rearrangement joins TRBV5-1 to TRBJ2-1, with D uncertain. Germline V gives CDR1 SGHRS, CDR2 YFSETQ. Trimming left V 0 bases short and J 2 bases short, with 6 bases between. The CDR3 loop spans 14 amino acids.

The V call is TRBV7-2, the J call TRBJ2-2; TRBD1 aligns across 9 bases. Germline V lookup: CDR1 SGHTA, CDR2 FQGNSA. There are 15 residues in the CDR3. V was pared by 4 bases and J by 7 bases, with 7 bases of the junction left unmatched. The CDR3 nucleotides are TGTGCCAGCAGCTACGGGACAGGGAATGACGGGGAGCTGTTTTTT. It encodes CASSYGTGNDGELFF.

The CDR3 sequence: CASSQDSRDTEAFF. CDR3 DNA sequence: TGTGCCAGCAGCCAAGATTCCAGGGACACTGAAGCTTTCTTT. The V and J genes are TRBV3-1 (or the pseudogene TRBV3-2) and TRBJ1-1; D is perhaps TRBD1 (5 bases). Germline V CDR1 and CDR2: LGHDT, YNNKEL (reference sequence). V lost 0 bases and J 3 bases, leaving 8 bases between the germline ends. The CDR3 has 14 residues.